The subject of this entry is one T cell receptor beta chain. This clonotype came up a few times. Its antigen remains unidentified. No base qualities exist here, and no much larger clone lies one base off it. This was a case-control study nested in a cohort of healthcare workers in London, UK, who had nasopharyngeal swab PCR tests and blood samples taken every week. Healthcare workers were recruited between 23 and 31 March 2020, during the week of the UK lockdown, and were followed weekly for up to roughly 15 weeks. The sample originates from a study of early T cells in non-severe SARS-CoV-2 infection (dated by TCRdb to the early 2020s). Regarding the research as a whole: Bulk RNA from unsorted whole blood was used for TCR sequencing, so alpha and beta chains could not be paired.

General findings and caveats noted by the study authors: Matching against VDJdb was skewed toward anti-spike CD8 responses, likely underestimated virus-specific expansions, and missed private and CD4 specificities.

To prepare the library, 5' RACE was applied. Sequenced on a NextSeq 500. To correct for sequencing error and PCR bias, the TCR library protocol tagged individual cDNA molecules with unique molecular identifiers. Sequencing covered both TCR alpha and beta chains, and within each sample the abundances of alpha and beta sequences were tightly co-correlated. In the original analysis: Decombinator V4 was used to perform V gene, J gene and CDR3 annotation of TCR sequences. Expanded TCRs were defined as changing significantly between any two time points under a Poisson model with p below 0.0001. Abundances of TCRs were expressed as counts per million after normalisation to the total number of TCRs sequenced in each sample. VDJdb, accessed on 1 November 2021, was searched for TCRs annotated for CMV, EBV and SARS-CoV-2, and TCRs annotated for more than one antigen were excluded. TCRdb took the public reads, trimmed them with fastp at Q25, ran MiXCR for clone calling and kept in-frame beta chains. Rows are combined by CDR3 protein, so each entry shows the most common genes and DNA. TCRdb assigned the V and J calls; the authors' analysis was not used. The sample table records roughly 31,000 distinct CDR3 sequences; approximately 4.2% of these occur just once. Of the sample, 9% to 13% is held by the ten largest clones.

This TCR derives from an adult who was a healthcare worker with PCR-confirmed SARS-CoV-2 infection or an uninfected control (not recorded which). Input material: whole blood.

CDR3 reads: CASSLEAQYF. The DNA is TGTGCCAGCAGCTTAGAGGCGCAGTATTTT. Recombination connected TRBV11-2 to TRBJ2-3, with an unclear D gene assignment. V gives up 0 bases and J gives up 10 bases, and the segment between their germline ends measures 2 bases. CDR1 and CDR2, per the germline V gene, are SGHAT and FQNNGV. Counted from cysteine to phenylalanine, this CDR3 has 10 amino acids. Only the CDR3 portion is preserved as DNA: 30 bases, with reading frame beginning at the first base.